Shown below are 13 T cell receptor beta chains from a single sample sequenced in a study of cytomegalovirus exposure and HLA in healthy donors. The primer mix had 60 Vbeta and 13 Jbeta primers. Assay used: immunoSEQ multiplex PCR; TCRdb lists only in-frame clones, some missing. The data contain about 89,000 clones, 60% to 70% of them singletons. The sample consisted of PBMCs. These receptor sequences come from a woman aged 25 to 39 in good health and CMV-seronegative.

In this sample, this clone turned up once. The chain employs TRBV5-5 and TRBJ1-2; D is undetermined. The CDR3 covers 14 residues. Trimming removed 0 bases at V and 2 bases at J, with 8 bases between. The germline CDR1 and CDR2 sequences are SGHKS and YYEKEE (reference sequence). CDR3 loop: CASSLEGDNYGYTF. For the CDR3, the DNA is TGTGCCAGCAGCTTGGAAGGAGACAACTATGGCTACACCTTC.

This clone was detected only a few times. V gene TRBV6-5 combines with J gene TRBJ2-7; 9 bases map to TRBD1. The CDR3 runs 15 residues. Germline loops: CDR1 MNHEY, CDR2 SVGAGI. V gave up 0 bases and J gave up 2 bases; unmatched junction bases: 2. CDR3 nucleotide sequence: TGTGCCAGCAGTTACTCCCGGACAGGGGCCTACGAGCAGTACTTC. Translating gives CASSYSRTGAYEQYF.

This clone was counted once. The chain joins TRBV7-9 to TRBJ1-2; D gene ambiguous. The CDR3 runs to 14 residues. Per the germline V gene, CDR1 is SEHNR and CDR2 is FQNEAQ (reference sequence). V was trimmed by 2 bases and J by 8 bases, leaving 15 bases between them. The CDR3: CASSLLGRAGGYTF. CDR3 nucleotide sequence: TGTGCCAGCAGCTTACTAGGGAGGGCCGGCGGCTACACCTTC.

In nucleotides, the CDR3 is TGTGCCAGCAGCGTAGGGGGAGATGAAGCTTTCTTT. As protein: CASSVGGDEAFF. The V call is TRBV9, the J call TRBJ1-1; no definite D call. The CDR3 is 12 amino acids. Looked up from germline, CDR1 is SGDLS and CDR2 is YYNGEE. Between the trimmed V and J ends, which lost 0 bases and 7 bases, there was a span of 7 bases.

The chain couples TRBV28 to TRBJ1-2, with TRBD1 matching over 8 bases. In germline, CDR1 is MDHEN, CDR2 SYDVKM. The CDR3 runs 12 residues. Trimming at V came to 10 bases and at J to 4 bases, leaving 5 bases not matched to a gene. The CDR3 DNA follows: TGTGCCACCCTGGGACAGGTCTATGGCTACACCTTC. Amino acid sequence: CATLGQVYGYTF.

The chain is built from TRBV19 and TRBJ2-3; 12 bases align to TRBD1. V lost 5 bases, J lost 4 bases, and 4 bases stayed unmatched. Germline lookup yields CDR1 LNHDA and CDR2 SQIVND (reference sequence). The CDR3 consists of 15 residues. The CDR3 region has the DNA TGTGCCAGTAGTCGGGACAGGGGGCGATCAGATACGCAGTATTTT. Protein: CASSRDRGRSDTQYF.

The rearrangement uses TRBV12-5 and TRBJ1-2; possibly TRBD1 for D (5 bases). V dropped 0 bases and J dropped 2 bases, with 16 bases sitting between them. Germline CDR1 LGHNT, CDR2 FRNRAP. The CDR3 loop spans 17 amino acids. As DNA, the CDR3 is TGTGCTAGTGGTTTGGTTCTACCCCGACAGTCCAACTATGGCTACACCTTC. Amino acids: CASGLVLPRQSNYGYTF.

The chain couples TRBV9 to TRBJ1-1; weak D call: TRBD1 (5 bases). V was pared by 0 bases and J by 8 bases, with 8 bases between. The CDR3 consists of 12 residues. Germline V lookup: CDR1 SGDLS, CDR2 YYNGEE. CDR3 protein: CASSVGGGEAFF. The CDR3 DNA follows: TGTGCCAGCAGCGTAGGGGGGGGAGAAGCTTTCTTT.

The chain employs TRBV29-1 and TRBJ2-7; D is unclear. The V and J ends lost 2 bases and 3 bases respectively, with 5 bases between them. The CDR3 runs to 11 residues. CDR1 is SQVTM and CDR2 is ANQGSEA in the germline V gene. The CDR3 coding sequence is TGCAGCGTTGAAATCTTCTACGAGCAGTACTTC. This codes for CSVEIFYEQYF.

This chain joins TRBV5-1 and TRBJ1-4, with 9 positions matching TRBD1. The trim removed 4 bases at V and 4 bases at J, leaving 5 bases unmatched. This CDR3 contains 15 residues. Per the germline V gene, CDR1 is SGHRS and CDR2 is YFSETQ. CDR3 nucleotide sequence: TGCGCCAGCAGCCCCGGACAGGGGTTTAATGAAAAACTGTTTTTT. This sequence encodes CASSPGQGFNEKLFF. The full variable domain, in which reference TRBV5-1 and TRBJ1-4 provide the parts outside the CDR3, is KAGVTQTPRYLIKTRGQQVTLSCSPISGHRSVSWYQQTPGQGLQFLFEYFSETQRNKGNFPGRFSGRQFSNSRSEMNVSTLELGDSALYLCASSPGQGFNEKLFFGSGTQLSVL.

The chain joins TRBV30 to TRBJ2-7, with 8 bases matching TRBD1. Germline assignment: CDR1 GTSNPN and CDR2 SVGIG (reference sequence). J lost 2 bases, V lost 0 bases, and 6 bases had no gene match. The CDR3 contains 15 residues. As DNA, the CDR3 is TGTGCCTGGAGTGTAATGGAACAGGGGGCCTACGAGCAGTACTTC. This sequence encodes CAWSVMEQGAYEQYF. Drawing the rest from reference TRBV30 and TRBJ2-7, the complete variable domain is SQTIHQWPATLVQPVGSPLSLECTVEGTSNPNLYWYRQAAGRGLQLLFYSVGIGQISSEVPQNLSASRPQDRQFILSSKKLLLSDSGFYLCAWSVMEQGAYEQYFGPGTRLTVT.

This clone turned up a few times. The rearrangement uses TRBV7-8 and TRBJ2-7, with TRBD1 identical over 10 bases. Germline assignment: CDR1 SGHVS and CDR2 FQNEAQ. The CDR3 has 16 residues. V dropped 6 bases and J dropped 2; count of bases not matched to a gene: 10. The CDR3 spells CASRQVGGQGAYEQYF. The CDR3 DNA is TGTGCCAGCAGACAAGTCGGCGGACAGGGGGCCTACGAGCAGTACTTC.

This sequence joins TRBV5-1 and TRBJ1-1, with a weak D call TRBD1 (5 bases). Trimming removed 5 bases at V and 1 base at J, with 12 bases between. The CDR3 runs 14 residues. The germline gives CDR1 SGHRS, CDR2 YFSETQ. The CDR3 spells CASRYRLGNTEAFF. CDR3 in DNA: TGCGCCAGCAGATACAGGCTCGGGAACACTGAAGCTTTCTTT.